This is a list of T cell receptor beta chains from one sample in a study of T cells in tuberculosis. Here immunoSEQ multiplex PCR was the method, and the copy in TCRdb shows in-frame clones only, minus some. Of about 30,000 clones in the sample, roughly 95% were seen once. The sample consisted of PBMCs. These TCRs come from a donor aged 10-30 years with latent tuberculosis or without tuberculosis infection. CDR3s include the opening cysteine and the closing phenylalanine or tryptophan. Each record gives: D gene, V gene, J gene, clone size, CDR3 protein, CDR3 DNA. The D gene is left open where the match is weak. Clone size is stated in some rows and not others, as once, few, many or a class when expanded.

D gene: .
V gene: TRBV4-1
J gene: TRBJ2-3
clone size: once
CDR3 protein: CASSQGLRESTDTQYF
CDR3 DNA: TGCGCCAGCAGCCAAGGGTTACGGGAGAGCACAGATACGCAGTATTTT

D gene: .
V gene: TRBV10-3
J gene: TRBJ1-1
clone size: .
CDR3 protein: CAISGTVGNTEAFF
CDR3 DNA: TGTGCCATCAGTGGGACAGTTGGGAACACTGAAGCTTTCTTT

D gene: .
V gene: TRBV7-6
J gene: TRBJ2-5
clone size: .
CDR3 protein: CASSPAKETQYF
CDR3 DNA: TGTGCCAGCAGTCCAGCGAAAGAGACCCAGTACTTC

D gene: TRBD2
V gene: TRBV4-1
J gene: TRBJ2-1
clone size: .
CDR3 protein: CASSQDRAGGDNEQFF
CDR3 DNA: TGCGCCAGCAGCCAAGATAGGGCGGGAGGAGACAATGAGCAGTTCTTC

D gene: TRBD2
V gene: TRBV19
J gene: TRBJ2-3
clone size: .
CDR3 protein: CASSIDSRPSGRGDTQYF
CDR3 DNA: TGTGCCAGTAGTATAGATTCAAGGCCTAGCGGGAGGGGAGATACGCAGTATTTT

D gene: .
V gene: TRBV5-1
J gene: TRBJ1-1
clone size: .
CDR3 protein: CASSLSSLSGTEAFF
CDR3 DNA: TGCGCCAGCAGCTTGAGTTCCCTCAGCGGCACTGAAGCTTTCTTT

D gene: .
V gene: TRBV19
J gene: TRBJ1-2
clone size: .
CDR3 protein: CATQTREYGYTF
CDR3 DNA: TGTGCCACCCAGACACGGGAGTATGGCTACACCTTC

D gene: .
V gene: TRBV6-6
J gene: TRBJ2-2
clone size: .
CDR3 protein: CASSPSTGELFF
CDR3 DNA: TGTGCCAGCAGCCCTAGCACCGGGGAGCTGTTTTTT

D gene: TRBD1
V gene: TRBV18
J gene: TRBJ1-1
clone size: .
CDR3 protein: CASSTLVGQGTEAFF
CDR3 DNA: TGTGCCAGCTCCACCTTAGTAGGACAGGGGACTGAAGCTTTCTTT

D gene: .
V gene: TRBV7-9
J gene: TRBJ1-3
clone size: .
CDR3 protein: CASSAGAGNTIYF
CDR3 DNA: TGTGCCAGCAGCGCTGGGGCGGGAAACACCATATATTTT

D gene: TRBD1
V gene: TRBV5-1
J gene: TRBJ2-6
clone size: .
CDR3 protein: CASSLTGGAGANVLTF
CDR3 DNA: TGCGCCAGCAGCTTAACAGGGGGCGCTGGGGCCAACGTCCTGACTTTC

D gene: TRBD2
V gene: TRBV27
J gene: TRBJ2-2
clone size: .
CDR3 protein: CASRGLAGAGGELFF
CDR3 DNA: TGTGCCAGCAGGGGACTAGCGGGAGCAGGAGGGGAGCTGTTTTTT

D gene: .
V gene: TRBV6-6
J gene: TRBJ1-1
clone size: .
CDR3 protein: CASSYGEMEAFF
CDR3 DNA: TGTGCCAGCAGTTACGGGGAGATGGAAGCTTTCTTT

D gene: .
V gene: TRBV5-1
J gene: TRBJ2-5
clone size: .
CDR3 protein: CASSLQLGGGETQYF
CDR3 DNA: TGCGCCAGCAGCTTGCAGCTAGGGGGAGGGGAGACCCAGTACTTC

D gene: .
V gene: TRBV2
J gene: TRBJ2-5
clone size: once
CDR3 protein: CASSDRQETQYF
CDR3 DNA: TGTGCCAGCAGTGACCGTCAGGAGACCCAGTACTTC

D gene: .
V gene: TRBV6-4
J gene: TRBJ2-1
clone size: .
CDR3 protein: CASSRQPGDEQFF
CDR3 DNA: TGTGCCAGCAGCCGACAGCCAGGGGATGAGCAGTTCTTC

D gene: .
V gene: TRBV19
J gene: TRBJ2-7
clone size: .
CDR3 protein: CASQQLLLSYEQYF
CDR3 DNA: TGTGCCAGTCAACAGCTACTTCTTTCTTACGAGCAGTACTTC

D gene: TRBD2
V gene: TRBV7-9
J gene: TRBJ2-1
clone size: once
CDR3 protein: CASKRERSGPEQFF
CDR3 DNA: TGTGCCAGCAAGCGGGAGCGGAGTGGGCCTGAGCAGTTCTTC

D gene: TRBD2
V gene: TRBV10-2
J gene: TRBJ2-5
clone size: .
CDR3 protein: CASSGTLAEETQYF
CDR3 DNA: TGCGCCAGCAGTGGCACACTAGCGGAAGAGACCCAGTACTTC

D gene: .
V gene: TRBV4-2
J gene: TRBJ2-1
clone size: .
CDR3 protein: CASSPRPGTETKQFF
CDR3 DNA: TGTGCCAGCAGCCCCCGACCCGGGACTGAGACAAAGCAGTTCTTC

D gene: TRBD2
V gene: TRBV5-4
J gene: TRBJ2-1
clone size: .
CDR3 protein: CASSPAGTSGRGEQFF
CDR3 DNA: TGTGCCAGCAGCCCCGCCGGGACTAGCGGGAGAGGTGAGCAGTTCTTC

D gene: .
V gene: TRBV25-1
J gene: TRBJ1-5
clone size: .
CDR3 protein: CASSETDSTNQPQHF
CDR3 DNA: TGTGCCAGCAGTGAAACAGACAGCACCAATCAGCCCCAGCATTTT

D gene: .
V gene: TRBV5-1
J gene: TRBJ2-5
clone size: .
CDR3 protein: CASSFGAPRGLGTQYF
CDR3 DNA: TGCGCCAGCAGCTTTGGCGCTCCGCGGGGGCTGGGGACCCAGTACTTC

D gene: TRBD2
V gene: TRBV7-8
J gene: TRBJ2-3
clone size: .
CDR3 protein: CASSPRGTSGDTQYF
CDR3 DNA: TGTGCCAGCAGCCCTCGCGGGACTAGCGGCGATACGCAGTATTTT

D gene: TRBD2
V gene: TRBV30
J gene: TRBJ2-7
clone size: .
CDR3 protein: CAWSGSGSFYEQYF
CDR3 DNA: TGTGCCTGGAGTGGGAGCGGGAGCTTCTACGAGCAGTACTTC

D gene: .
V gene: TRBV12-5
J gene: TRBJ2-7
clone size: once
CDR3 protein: CASGPIWGLGYEQYF
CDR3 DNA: TGTGCTAGTGGCCCCATCTGGGGACTGGGTTACGAGCAGTACTTC